The 24 T cell receptor beta chains presented below share a single source sample, sequenced in a study of identical twins. TCRdb passed the 5' RACE reads through MiXCR, listing each CDR3 protein once. The table has 600,000 to 800,000 distinct CDR3 sequences, about 20% seen once; the top ten hold approximately 4.3%. The same sample was also used in a study of T cells expressing NK-cell markers.

Sequencing used PBMCs. These receptors all stem from a woman between 18 and 29 years old in good health.

The V call is TRBV27, the J call TRBJ1-2; 12 nucleotides align to TRBD1. V was pared by 5 bases and J by 7 bases, with 8 bases of the junction left unmatched. The CDR3 length is 15 residues. Germline V CDR1 and CDR2: MNHEY, SMNVEV (reference sequence). The CDR3 sequence is CASSPPGQGALGYTF. The CDR3, as DNA: TGTGCCAGCAGTCCCCCGGGACAGGGGGCGCTTGGCTACACCTTC.

CDR3 coding DNA: TGTGCCAGCAGTGCTAGCGCCAATGAGCAGTTCTTC. Residues: CASSASANEQFF. The rearrangement links TRBV25-1 to TRBJ2-1, with a possible D match to TRBD2 (6 bases). This CDR3 is 12 amino acids long. The V end was cut by 4 bases, the J end by 6 bases, with 7 bases between. The germline V gene encodes CDR1 MGHDK and CDR2 SYGVNS.

The rearrangement joins TRBV20-1 to TRBJ2-5; 7 positions agree with TRBD2. With 3 bases clipped from V and 5 bases from J, the junction kept 6 bases outside the gene matches. Germline loops: CDR1 DFQATT, CDR2 SNEGSKA (reference sequence). The CDR3 runs to 13 residues. This chain's CDR3 is CSASLGGRETQYF. The CDR3 DNA sequence: TGCAGTGCTAGTTTGGGGGGGAGGGAGACCCAGTACTTC.

CDR3 sequence (DNA): TGTGCCAGCAGCGGACCCCCGTCGGGTTCGATGGATGAGCAGTTCTTC. Its translation: CASSGPPSGSMDEQFF. The chain links TRBV9 to TRBJ2-1, with unresolved D. Germline CDR1 is SGDLS and CDR2 is YYNGEE. V shed 3 bases and J shed 8 bases, with 21 bases lying between them. CDR3 length equals 16 residues.

This clonotype was seen more than once but under ten times. The J gene is TRBJ2-2, the V gene TRBV7-6, with TRBD2 as a possible D gene (5 bases). V lost 2 bases to trimming and J lost 4 bases, with 11 bases between them. Germline CDR1 reads SGHVS; CDR2 reads FNYEAQ. The CDR3 length is 15 residues. The DNA for the CDR3 is TGTGCCAGCAGCTTATTAGGTCGGGGCACCGGGGAGCTGTTTTTT. As protein: CASSLLGRGTGELFF.

In this sample, this clonotype turned up a few times. This sequence joins TRBV20-1 and TRBJ2-5; TRBD2 agrees at 11 bases. The CDR3 is made up of 15 amino acids. V trimming: 3 bases; J trimming: 4 bases; junction bases outside the gene matches: 7. Germline loops: CDR1 DFQATT, CDR2 SNEGSKA (reference sequence). CDR3 region: CSASVGLAGGETQYF. CDR3 sequence (DNA): TGCAGTGCTAGTGTCGGCCTAGCGGGGGGAGAGACCCAGTACTTC.

This chain uses TRBV5-1 with TRBJ2-3; a weak D match, TRBD1 (6 bases). The CDR3 contains 15 residues. V was clipped by 7 bases and J by 1 base, with 16 bases between them. CDR1 is SGHRS and CDR2 is YFSETQ in the germline V gene. The CDR3 nucleotides read TGCGCCAGCCGACCAACAGGGACACGCACAGATACGCAGTATTTT. It translates to CASRPTGTRTDTQYF.

V and J are TRBV15 and TRBJ1-2, with a weak D call TRBD1 (5 bases). Per germline, CDR1 LNHNV and CDR2 YYDKDF (reference sequence). Trimming cost V 3 bases and J 5 bases, with 13 bases left between them. CDR3 length: 14 residues. The CDR3 protein is CATSRVTWGYGYTF. CDR3 coding DNA: TGTGCCACCAGCAGGGTTACTTGGGGGTATGGCTACACCTTC.

This clonotype was observed many times. This chain joins TRBV25-1 and TRBJ2-7, with no clear D. Looked up from germline, CDR1 is MGHDK and CDR2 is SYGVNS. The V and J ends lost 5 bases and 3 bases respectively, with 14 bases between them. The CDR3 has 14 residues. This CDR3 reads CASSRYGLNYEQYF. The CDR3 nucleotides are TGTGCCAGCAGTAGATACGGCCTTAACTACGAGCAGTACTTC.

This clonotype has just a few counts. This chain joins TRBV7-9 and TRBJ2-1; D is undetermined. Germline-derived CDR1 and CDR2 are SEHNR and FQNEAQ (reference sequence). Trimming removed 0 bases at V and 10 bases at J, with 10 bases between. CDR3 size: 13 residues. The chain's CDR3 is CASSLARPSEQFF. The DNA of the CDR3 is TGTGCCAGCAGCTTAGCGCGGCCTTCCGAGCAGTTCTTC.

The V and J genes are TRBV12-3 or TRBV12-4 and TRBJ2-1, with D uncertain. The CDR3 has 14 amino acids. V was shortened by 2 bases and J by 7 bases, with 12 bases between the two germline ends. CDR3 sequence: CASSLQVSGNEQFF. The CDR3 DNA follows: TGTGCCAGCAGTTTACAGGTTTCGGGTAATGAGCAGTTCTTC.

V gene TRBV30 combines with J gene TRBJ2-7, with D possibly being TRBD2 (6 bases). This CDR3 region has 13 residues. V shed 0 bases and J shed 6 bases, with 12 bases lying between them. Germline loops: CDR1 GTSNPN, CDR2 SVGIG (reference sequence). CDR3 loop: CAWSVPGAVEQYF. DNA of the CDR3: TGTGCCTGGAGTGTTCCGGGAGCGGTCGAGCAGTACTTC.

V gene TRBV7-6 combines with J gene TRBJ2-2, with a possible D match to TRBD2 (5 bases). V lost 5 bases and J lost 1, with 17 bases in between. This CDR3 contains 17 residues. Germline CDR1 is SGHVS and CDR2 is FNYEAQ. The CDR3: CASSLTGSFMNTGELFF. CDR3 sequence (DNA): TGTGCCAGCAGCCTCACGGGGTCTTTCATGAACACCGGGGAGCTGTTTTTT.

This clonotype was seen only a few times. V gene TRBV7-2 combines with J gene TRBJ1-1; D ambiguous. The CDR3 extends over 17 amino acids. Germline assignment: CDR1 SGHTA and CDR2 FQGNSA. V dropped 3 bases and J dropped 1 base, with 18 bases sitting between them. CDR3 DNA: TGTGCCAGCAGCTTCTTCCGGCCAAGAGATTCGAACACTGAAGCTTTCTTT. Translating gives CASSFFRPRDSNTEAFF.

This chain connects TRBV5-1 to TRBJ2-5, with D possibly matching TRBD2 (6 bases). CDR3 size: 14 residues. The V and J ends lost 7 bases and 3 bases respectively, with 16 bases between them. Germline V gives CDR1 SGHRS, CDR2 YFSETQ. The CDR3 DNA reads TGCGCCAGCTCCGGACGGGGGACTGAAGAGACCCAGTACTTC. Its translation: CASSGRGTEETQYF.

This clonotype was recorded a few times. The CDR3 coding sequence is TGTGCCAGCAGTTTGAAGAATGAGCAGTTCTTC. This translates into CASSLKNEQFF. The chain links TRBV12-3 or TRBV12-4 to TRBJ2-1; D unresolved. Trimming pared 3 bases from V and 7 bases from J, leaving 4 bases between. The CDR3 covers 11 residues.

This clonotype was recorded at least ten times. The chain has TRBV5-1 and TRBJ2-2; the D gene is possibly TRBD1 (5 bases). The V end was cut by 3 bases, the J end by 1 base, with 7 bases between. This CDR3 is built from 14 residues. In germline, CDR1 is SGHRS, CDR2 YFSETQ. The CDR3 loop is CASSSGQNTGELFF. CDR3 sequence (DNA): TGCGCCAGCAGCTCAGGACAGAACACCGGGGAGCTGTTTTTT.

Many counts were recorded for this clonotype. The rearrangement uses TRBV10-3 and TRBJ1-1; maybe TRBD1 (6 bases). The length of the CDR3 is 12 residues. The ends were cut back, 10 bases at V and 4 bases at J, with 13 bases in the middle. CDR1 and CDR2 (germline): ENHRY, SYGVKD. The CDR3: CATSMDSTEAFF. The CDR3 nucleotides read TGTGCCACCAGCATGGACAGCACTGAAGCTTTCTTT.

This clonotype was found a few times. The genes are TRBV6-1 and TRBJ2-7; 7 bases match TRBD1. The germline CDR1 and CDR2 sequences are MNHNS and SASEGT. J was trimmed by 1 base and V by 4 bases; bases with no gene match: 4. The CDR3 has 14 residues. Here the CDR3 DNA reads TGTGCCAGCAGTGTCAACAGGGGATCCTACGAGCAGTACTTC. Amino acid sequence: CASSVNRGSYEQYF.

This clonotype showed up many times. The gene calls are TRBV27 and TRBJ2-3, with D maybe TRBD1 (6 bases). The CDR3 is 11 amino acids. In germline, CDR1 is MNHEY, CDR2 SMNVEV (reference sequence). Between the trimmed V and J ends, which lost 7 bases and 6 bases, there was a span of 8 bases. CDR3 nucleotide sequence: TGTGCCAGCACCCAGGGGGATACGCAGTATTTT. Protein product: CASTQGDTQYF.

This clonotype was seen more than once but under ten times. J is TRBJ2-2 and V is TRBV7-9; weak D call: TRBD2 (5 bases). The germline CDR1 and CDR2 sequences are SEHNR and FQNEAQ (reference sequence). V dropped 0 bases and J dropped 5 bases, with 13 bases sitting between them. The CDR3 totals 16 residues. DNA for the CDR3: TGTGCCAGCAGCTTAGCGCGAGGGAGAGGGACCGGGGAGCTGTTTTTT. Protein sequence: CASSLARGRGTGELFF.

The V call is TRBV6-6, the J call TRBJ1-4, with 7 positions matching TRBD1. The germline V gene has CDR1 MNHNY and CDR2 SVGAGI (reference sequence). The CDR3 runs 13 residues. Trimming cost V 8 bases and J 8 bases; bases outside gene matches: 8. CDR3 protein: CASVDRADEKLFF. The CDR3 bases are TGTGCCAGCGTCGACAGGGCGGACGAAAAACTGTTTTTT.

This clonotype has just a few counts. V usage is TRBV12-3 or TRBV12-4 and J usage is TRBJ1-5; 10 nucleotides match TRBD1. CDR3 length: 14 residues. Germline trimming cut 4 bases from V and 9 bases from J; bases unmatched to any gene: 6. The DNA of the CDR3 is TGTGCCAGCAGTTCTGACAGGGGGCGAAGGCCCCAGCATTTT. It translates to CASSSDRGRRPQHF.

This clonotype has just a few counts. The rearrangement uses TRBV12-3 or TRBV12-4 and TRBJ2-3; D perhaps matches TRBD2 (5 bases). Trimming shortened V by 8 bases and J by 3 bases, and 15 bases separated the two germline ends. The length of the CDR3 is 14 residues. The CDR3 DNA sequence: TGTGCCAGCGCTGGAGGCGGGCCGACAGATACGCAGTATTTT. It specifies CASAGGGPTDTQYF.